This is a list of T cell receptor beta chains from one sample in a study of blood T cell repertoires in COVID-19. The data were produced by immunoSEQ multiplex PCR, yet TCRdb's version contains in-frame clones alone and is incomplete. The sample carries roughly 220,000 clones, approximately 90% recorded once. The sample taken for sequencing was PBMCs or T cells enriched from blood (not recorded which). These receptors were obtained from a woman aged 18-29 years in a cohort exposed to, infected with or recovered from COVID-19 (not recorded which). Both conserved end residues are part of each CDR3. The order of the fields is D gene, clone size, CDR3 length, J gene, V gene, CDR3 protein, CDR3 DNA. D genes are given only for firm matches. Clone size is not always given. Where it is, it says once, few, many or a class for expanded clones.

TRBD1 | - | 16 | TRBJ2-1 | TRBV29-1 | CSVEGPTGERYNEQFF | TGCAGCGTTGAAGGCCCTACAGGGGAACGGTACAATGAGCAGTTCTTC
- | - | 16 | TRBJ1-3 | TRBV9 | CASSVLGQISGNTIYF | TGTGCCAGCAGCGTACTAGGACAGATCTCTGGAAACACCATATATTTT
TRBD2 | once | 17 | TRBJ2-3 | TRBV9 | CASSAMTSGGPRDTQYF | TGTGCCAGCAGCGCTATGACTAGCGGGGGGCCCAGAGATACGCAGTATTTT
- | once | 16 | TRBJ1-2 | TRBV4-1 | CASSQGTGYSNYGYTF | TGCGCCAGCAGCCAGGGAACAGGTTATTCCAACTATGGCTACACCTTC
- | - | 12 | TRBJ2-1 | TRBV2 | CASRVQGHEQFF | TGTGCCAGCAGAGTCCAGGGGCATGAGCAGTTCTTC
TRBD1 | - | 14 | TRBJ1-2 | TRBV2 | CASSEQGDDYGYTF | TGTGCCAGCAGTGAACAGGGGGATGACTATGGCTACACCTTC
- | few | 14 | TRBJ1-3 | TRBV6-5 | CASSPTYSGNTIYF | TGTGCCAGCAGTCCTACCTACTCTGGAAACACCATATATTTT
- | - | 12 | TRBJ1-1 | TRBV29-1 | CSVGVGDTEAFF | TGCAGCGTTGGTGTAGGGGACACTGAAGCTTTCTTT
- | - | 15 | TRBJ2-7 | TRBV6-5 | CASSYSGRGPGEQYF | TGTGCCAGCAGTTACTCAGGGCGGGGGCCAGGGGAGCAGTACTTC
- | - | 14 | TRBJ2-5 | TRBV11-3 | CASSSDNNQETQYF | TGTGCCAGCAGCTCGGACAACAACCAAGAGACCCAGTACTTC
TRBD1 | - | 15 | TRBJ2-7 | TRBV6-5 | CASSFTGQAVYEQYF | TGTGCCAGCAGTTTCACGGGACAGGCCGTCTACGAGCAGTACTTC
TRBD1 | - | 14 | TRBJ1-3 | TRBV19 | CASWRGQGGNTIYF | TGTGCCAGTTGGCGGGGACAGGGAGGAAACACCATATATTTT
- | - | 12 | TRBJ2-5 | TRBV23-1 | CASSQPRETQYF | TGCGCCAGCAGTCAACCGAGAGAGACCCAGTACTTC
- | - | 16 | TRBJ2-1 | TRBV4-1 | CASSQDGGSGDNEQFF | TGCGCCAGCAGCCAAGACGGGGGTAGCGGAGACAATGAGCAGTTCTTC
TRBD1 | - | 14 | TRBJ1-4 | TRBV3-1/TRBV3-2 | CASSPGTGQEKLFF | TGTGCCAGCAGCCCCGGGACAGGACAAGAAAAACTGTTTTTT
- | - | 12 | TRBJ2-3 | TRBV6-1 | CASSDAGNTQYF | TGTGCCAGCAGTGATGCAGGAAATACGCAGTATTTT
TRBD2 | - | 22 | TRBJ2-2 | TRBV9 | CASSVGIDARGLGSGSTGELFF | TGTGCCAGCAGCGTAGGTATCGACGCGAGGGGGCTTGGTAGCGGGAGCACCGGGGAGCTGTTTTTT
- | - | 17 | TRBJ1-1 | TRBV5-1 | CASSLIPEPRVNTEAFF | TGCGCCAGCAGCTTAATCCCCGAACCACGGGTTAACACTGAAGCTTTCTTT
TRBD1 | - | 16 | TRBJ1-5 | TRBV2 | CASSEAGQGVDQPQHF | TGTGCCAGCAGTGAAGCGGGACAGGGTGTAGACCAGCCCCAGCATTTT
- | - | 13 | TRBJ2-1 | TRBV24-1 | CATSDIRGNEQFF | TGTGCCACCAGTGATATAAGAGGCAATGAGCAGTTCTTC
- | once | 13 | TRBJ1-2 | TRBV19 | CASSMVEQYGYTF | TGTGCCAGTAGTATGGTGGAGCAGTATGGCTACACCTTC
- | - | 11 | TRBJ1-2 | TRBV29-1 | CSGQILSSYTF | TGCAGCGGACAGATTCTTTCGAGCTACACCTTC
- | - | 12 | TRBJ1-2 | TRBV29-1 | CSAGEGGYGYTF | TGCAGCGCAGGAGAGGGAGGCTATGGCTACACCTTC
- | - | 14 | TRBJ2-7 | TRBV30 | CAWSVGVSSDEQYF | TGTGCCTGGAGTGTAGGGGTGTCGAGCGACGAGCAGTACTTC
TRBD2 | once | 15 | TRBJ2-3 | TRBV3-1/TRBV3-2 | CASSQGGSVTDTQYF | TGTGCCAGCAGCCAGGGCGGGAGTGTAACAGATACGCAGTATTTT
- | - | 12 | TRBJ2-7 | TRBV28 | CASSLEGGEQYF | TGTGCCAGCAGTTTAGAGGGGGGGGAGCAGTACTTC
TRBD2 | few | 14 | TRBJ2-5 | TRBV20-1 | CSASLAGSQETQYF | TGCAGTGCTAGTTTAGCGGGGAGCCAAGAGACCCAGTACTTC
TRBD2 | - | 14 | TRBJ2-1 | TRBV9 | CASSVGGGTHEQFF | TGTGCCAGCAGCGTAGGGGGGGGAACCCATGAGCAGTTCTTC
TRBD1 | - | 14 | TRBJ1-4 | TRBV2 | CASSEAGDRGGRFF | TGTGCCAGCAGTGAAGCGGGGGACAGGGGAGGTCGGTTTTTT
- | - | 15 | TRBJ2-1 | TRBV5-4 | CASSRSGPSYNEQFF | TGTGCCAGCAGCCGGAGCGGGCCCTCCTACAATGAGCAGTTCTTC
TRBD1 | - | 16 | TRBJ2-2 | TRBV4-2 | CASSQEGGANTGELFF | TGTGCCAGCAGCCAAGAAGGGGGCGCGAACACCGGGGAGCTGTTTTTT
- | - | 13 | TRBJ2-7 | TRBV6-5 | CASSYTGEYEQYF | TGTGCCAGCAGTTACACGGGGGAGTACGAGCAGTACTTC
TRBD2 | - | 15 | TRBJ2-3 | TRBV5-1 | CASSWGTSDTDTQYF | TGCGCCAGCAGCTGGGGGACTAGCGACACAGATACGCAGTATTTT
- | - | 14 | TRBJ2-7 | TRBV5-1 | CASSLESDSYEQYF | TGCGCCAGCAGCTTGGAGTCAGACTCCTACGAGCAGTACTTC
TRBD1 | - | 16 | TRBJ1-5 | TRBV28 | CASSSYQGADNQPQHF | TGTGCCAGCAGTTCTTACCAGGGGGCTGACAATCAGCCCCAGCATTTT
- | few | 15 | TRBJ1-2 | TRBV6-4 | CASSEADGKVYGYTF | TGTGCCAGCAGTGAAGCGGACGGCAAGGTCTATGGCTACACCTTC
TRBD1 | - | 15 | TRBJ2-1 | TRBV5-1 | CASSFGQGTYNEQFF | TGCGCCAGCAGCTTTGGACAGGGCACCTACAATGAGCAGTTCTTC
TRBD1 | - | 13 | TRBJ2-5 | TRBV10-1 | CASSGTAKETQYF | TGCGCCAGCTCTGGGACAGCTAAAGAGACCCAGTACTTC
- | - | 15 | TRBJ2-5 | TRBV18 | CASSPPSLNQETQYF | TGTGCCAGCTCACCACCTTCTTTAAACCAAGAGACCCAGTACTTC
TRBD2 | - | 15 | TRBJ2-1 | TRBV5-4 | CASSHSGRADNEQFF | TGTGCCAGCAGCCACAGCGGGAGGGCCGATAATGAGCAGTTCTTC
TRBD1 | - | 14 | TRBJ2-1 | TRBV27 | CASSSGTGDNEQFF | TGTGCCAGCAGTTCCGGGACAGGGGACAATGAGCAGTTCTTC
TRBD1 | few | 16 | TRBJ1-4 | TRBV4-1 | CASSQNAGTGIEKLFF | TGCGCCAGCAGCCAAAACGCCGGGACAGGGATAGAAAAACTGTTTTTT
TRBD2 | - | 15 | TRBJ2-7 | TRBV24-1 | CATSDLTSGGGEQYF | TGTGCCACCAGTGATTTAACTAGCGGGGGCGGAGAGCAGTACTTC
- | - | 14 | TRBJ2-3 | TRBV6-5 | CASKPGLSTDTQYF | TGTGCCAGCAAACCGGGACTGAGCACAGATACGCAGTATTTT
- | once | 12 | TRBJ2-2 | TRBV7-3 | CASSLVTGELFF | TGTGCCAGCAGCTTAGTAACCGGGGAGCTGTTTTTT
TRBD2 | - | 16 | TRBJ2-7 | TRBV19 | CASSRAVAGDHYEQYF | TGTGCCAGTAGCCGGGCGGTAGCGGGGGATCACTACGAGCAGTACTTC